In this sample, the clone carrying this T cell receptor beta chain turned up once. What it recognizes is unknown. This record comes from a study of TIL therapy for anti-PD-1-resistant metastatic lung cancer. Study background: Median tumor PD-L1 proportion score was approximately 5.7%. By whole-exome sequencing, median non-synonymous tumor mutation burden was around 1.4 mutations per megabase.

The sample's time point: pre-treatment sample, taken before nivolumab and TIL therapy. Patients were adults with stage 4 NSCLC. Overall study results and limits: This highly selected cohort may not generalize to typical lung cancer patients.

This was the immunoSEQ v3 assay. The method was immunoSEQ multiplex PCR; TCRdb's version includes in-frame clones alone and lacks a portion of them. The table lists tens of thousands of clones, around 68% of them singletons, with 6% to 8.5% in the top ten. This CDR3 contains 15 residues. The V gene lost 3 bases and the J gene lost 1 base, with 10 bases spanning the gap. CDR1 and CDR2 from the germline V gene are SGHTA and FQGNSA. The gene calls are TRBV7-2 and TRBJ1-5; D is unclear. The sample here was blood, taken at baseline. The TCR originated in a person aged 25 to 85 with non-small cell lung cancer. Here the CDR3 reads CASSLWHGSNQPQHF. In DNA form, the CDR3 reads TGTGCCAGCAGCTTGTGGCACGGAAGCAATCAGCCCCAGCATTTT.